A selection of T cell receptor beta chains follows, all from one sample in a study of T cell responses to AZD1222 COVID-19 vaccine. Method: immunoSEQ multiplex PCR; TCRdb's copy keeps in-frame clones and lacks some. The table shows roughly 170,000 clones, with about 85% occurring only once. The sequences come from peripheral blood, collected on day 0 of AZD1222 vaccination. Source of these receptors: an adult in good health. CDR3s include the opening cysteine and the closing phenylalanine or tryptophan. Fields, in order: D gene, V gene, J gene, clone size, CDR3 DNA, CDR3 protein. A D gene is named only where the DNA matches it firmly. The size field is filled for only some rows; it gives once, few, many or a size class.

D: -
V: TRBV11-2
J: TRBJ2-3
size: -
DNA: TGTGCCAGCAGGCGGGACTTTGCCTTCACAGATACGCAGTATTTT
CDR3: CASRRDFAFTDTQYF

D: -
V: TRBV27
J: TRBJ2-7
size: -
DNA: TGTGCCAGCAGTGAATACTCCCCCTACGAGCAGTACTTC
CDR3: CASSEYSPYEQYF

D: -
V: TRBV28
J: TRBJ2-5
size: once
DNA: TGTGCCAGCAGGATTACAGGGAATACTCAAGAGAGCCAGTACTTC
CDR3: CASRITGNTQESQYF

D: -
V: TRBV7-9
J: TRBJ1-3
size: once
DNA: TGTGCCAGCAGCCCCCGTACCTACGGTGGAAACACCATATATTTT
CDR3: CASSPRTYGGNTIYF

D: TRBD1
V: TRBV24-1
J: TRBJ2-1
size: -
DNA: TGTGCCACCAGTGACAGAGGACAGGGCTCTTTCAATGAGCAGTTCTTC
CDR3: CATSDRGQGSFNEQFF

D: -
V: TRBV9
J: TRBJ2-7
size: few
DNA: TGTGCCAGCAGCGTAGCTATGGCCACTTACGAGCAGTACTTC
CDR3: CASSVAMATYEQYF

D: TRBD1
V: TRBV3-1/TRBV3-2
J: TRBJ2-7
size: -
DNA: TGTGCCAGCAGCCTTCAGGGGGCCCTCTACGAGCAGTACTTC
CDR3: CASSLQGALYEQYF

D: -
V: TRBV6-5
J: TRBJ2-7
size: -
DNA: TGTGCCAGCAATGCAGGGGCCTACGAGCAGTACTTC
CDR3: CASNAGAYEQYF

D: TRBD1
V: TRBV5-1
J: TRBJ2-5
size: -
DNA: TGCGCCAGCAGCTTGGGACAGGGGGCACTACAAGAGACCCAGTACTTC
CDR3: CASSLGQGALQETQYF

D: -
V: TRBV14
J: TRBJ1-1
size: once
DNA: TGTGCCAGCAGCCAGTGGGGCGTTGAAGCTTTCTTT
CDR3: CASSQWGVEAFF

D: -
V: TRBV5-4
J: TRBJ1-1
size: -
DNA: TGTGCCAGCAGCTTCCGATTGTCTAACACTGAAGCTTTCTTT
CDR3: CASSFRLSNTEAFF

D: -
V: TRBV29-1
J: TRBJ2-7
size: -
DNA: TGCAGCGCAAAAGGGTCAGGGGCCTACGAGCAGTACTTC
CDR3: CSAKGSGAYEQYF

D: -
V: TRBV28
J: TRBJ1-3
size: -
DNA: TGTGCCAGCACCTTGAAGTCGGGAAACACCATATATTTT
CDR3: CASTLKSGNTIYF

D: -
V: TRBV5-6
J: TRBJ1-3
size: few
DNA: TGTGCCAGCAGCTTGGGGACGACCCCCTACTCTGGAAACACCATATATTTT
CDR3: CASSLGTTPYSGNTIYF

D: -
V: TRBV15
J: TRBJ1-2
size: -
DNA: TGTGCCACATCGGTGGAGGGAAACTATGGCTACACCTTC
CDR3: CATSVEGNYGYTF

D: TRBD2
V: TRBV5-1
J: TRBJ2-1
size: -
DNA: TGCGCCAGCAGCTTGGTTCCCGGATTACTAGCGGGAGGGTTAGGGCAGTTCTTC
CDR3: CASSLVPGLLAGGLGQFF

D: -
V: TRBV3-1/TRBV3-2
J: TRBJ1-3
size: -
DNA: TGTGCCAGCAGCCGACGGACGGACACCATATATTTT
CDR3: CASSRRTDTIYF

D: TRBD1
V: TRBV19
J: TRBJ1-2
size: once
DNA: TGTGCCAGTAGTATTAAGGGGACAGGGAGCGGCTACACCTTC
CDR3: CASSIKGTGSGYTF

D: -
V: TRBV7-6
J: TRBJ1-5
size: -
DNA: TGTGCCAGCAGCCCCTTTACCGCCGTGGGGGGGGCCCATCAGCCCCAGCATTTT
CDR3: CASSPFTAVGGAHQPQHF

D: -
V: TRBV7-9
J: TRBJ2-1
size: few
DNA: TGTGCCAGCAGCTTAGTTAGTAGCTCCTACAATGAGCAGTTCTTC
CDR3: CASSLVSSSYNEQFF

D: -
V: TRBV12-1
J: TRBJ2-1
size: -
DNA: TGTGCCAGCAGCTTTGCTGCGGGAGGCCCTCGGACCCCCTACTACAATGAGCAGTTCTTC
CDR3: CASSFAAGGPRTPYYNEQFF

D: TRBD1
V: TRBV19
J: TRBJ1-6
size: -
DNA: TGTGCCAGTAGTCCGGGGACAGGGGAAAGGGCCTATAATTCACCCCTCCACTTT
CDR3: CASSPGTGERAYNSPLHF

D: TRBD1
V: TRBV5-1
J: TRBJ1-2
size: -
DNA: TGCGCCAGCAGCTTGCAGGGGGCCCCGCTCGACTATGGCTACACCTTC
CDR3: CASSLQGAPLDYGYTF

D: -
V: TRBV9
J: TRBJ2-7
size: -
DNA: TGTGCCAGCAGCCCCGGCGGGACAACCTACGAGCAGTACTTC
CDR3: CASSPGGTTYEQYF

D: TRBD1
V: TRBV7-9
J: TRBJ2-3
size: -
DNA: TGTGCCAGCAGCCCATGGACAGGTCGGGACACAGATACGCAGTATTTT
CDR3: CASSPWTGRDTDTQYF

D: -
V: TRBV2
J: TRBJ1-5
size: few
DNA: TGTGCCAGCAGTGTCGAGGGAGGGAGACAGCCCCAGCATTTT
CDR3: CASSVEGGRQPQHF

D: TRBD1
V: TRBV18
J: TRBJ2-7
size: -
DNA: TGTGCCAGCTCACCACCGGGACAGGGGGCTTCTTCCTACGAGCAGTACTTC
CDR3: CASSPPGQGASSYEQYF

D: TRBD2
V: TRBV18
J: TRBJ2-3
size: once
DNA: TGTGCCAGCTCACCTCAACTAGCGGAGGGCACAGATACGCAGTATTTT
CDR3: CASSPQLAEGTDTQYF

D: -
V: TRBV3-1/TRBV3-2
J: TRBJ1-2
size: -
DNA: TGTGCCAGCAGCCATCGAGGTGCCGGCCGGTACTATGGCTACACCTTC
CDR3: CASSHRGAGRYYGYTF

D: TRBD2
V: TRBV5-1
J: TRBJ2-7
size: -
DNA: TGCGCCAGCCGGAGCGGGAGGGCCATCTACGAGCAGTACTTC
CDR3: CASRSGRAIYEQYF

D: TRBD1
V: TRBV19
J: TRBJ2-4
size: -
DNA: TGTGCCAGTAGTCCGGACAGGGGGATAGGGCTAGCGGGCGGCGAGGAGTACTTC
CDR3: CASSPDRGIGLAGGEEYF

D: -
V: TRBV19
J: TRBJ1-5
size: once
DNA: TGTGCCAGTAGTATGCCGAGAAATCAGCCCCAGCATTTT
CDR3: CASSMPRNQPQHF

D: -
V: TRBV27
J: TRBJ1-3
size: -
DNA: TGTGCCAGCAGTTTGGGGGCAGGAAACACCATATATTTT
CDR3: CASSLGAGNTIYF

D: TRBD2
V: TRBV5-4
J: TRBJ2-5
size: -
DNA: TGTGCCAGCAGCTGGGACTACCTTCAAGAGACCCAGTACTTC
CDR3: CASSWDYLQETQYF

D: TRBD1
V: TRBV3-1/TRBV3-2
J: TRBJ2-6
size: -
DNA: TGTGCCAGCAGACGGACAGGGGCCAACTCTGGGGCCAACGTCCTGACTTTC
CDR3: CASRRTGANSGANVLTF

D: -
V: TRBV9
J: TRBJ2-7
size: -
DNA: TGTGCCAGCAGCGTAGCCCCAGGGAACGAGCAGTACTTC
CDR3: CASSVAPGNEQYF

D: -
V: TRBV7-3
J: TRBJ1-1
size: once
DNA: TGTGCCAGCAGCTTAACAGGGTCCCAAGAAGCTTTCTTT
CDR3: CASSLTGSQEAFF

D: -
V: TRBV6-5
J: TRBJ2-7
size: -
DNA: TGTGCCAGCACCCAGGAGGGTCCAACCTACGAGCAGTACTTC
CDR3: CASTQEGPTYEQYF

D: -
V: TRBV4-2
J: TRBJ1-1
size: -
DNA: TGTGCCAGCAGCTCAACCAGGGTGGGTAACACTGAAGCTTTCTTT
CDR3: CASSSTRVGNTEAFF

D: -
V: TRBV14
J: TRBJ1-2
size: -
DNA: TGTGCCAGCAGCCCCCCAGGTAGACAGTTAAGCTATGGCTACACCTTC
CDR3: CASSPPGRQLSYGYTF

D: TRBD1
V: TRBV2
J: TRBJ1-5
size: -
DNA: TGTGCCAGCAGTGGGGACAGGGGGCACGGTCAGCCCCAGCATTTT
CDR3: CASSGDRGHGQPQHF

D: -
V: TRBV27
J: TRBJ1-2
size: -
DNA: TGTGCCAGCAGTCCACTCGGACAGTTTGATGGCTACACCTTC
CDR3: CASSPLGQFDGYTF